This note documents a single T cell receptor beta chain sequence. There is no known antigen for this receptor. Within one base of it there is no much larger clone, and no base qualities were kept. In total, approximately 690 healthy bone marrow donors made up the cohort. At the time of sampling, all cohort members were nominally healthy, though unrecorded immune exposures were likely present. The donor was CMV seronegative and was included in the group of a few hundred seronegative cohort members. A peripheral blood sample was collected from each donor, and TCR beta sequencing was performed on peripheral blood mononuclear cells. Genomic DNA extraction from the blood cell samples was performed with the Qiagen DNeasy Blood Extraction Kit. This entry comes from a study of cytomegalovirus exposure and HLA in healthy donors (dated by TCRdb to about 2017). In terms of the full investigation: An earlier analysis of approximately 640 of the donors reported 250 to 350 Gb of sequence data and 120 million or so unique TCR beta sequences from some 180 million T cells. Besides the first cohort of under 700 subjects, a separate validation cohort made up of roughly 120 different subjects was used. A later genetic analysis used genome-wide SNP genotypes for about 60% of the roughly 700 donors, treating that subset as a discovery cohort. A later analysis re-analyzed previously published TCR beta repertoires from 550 to 700 donors and added high-resolution HLA genotyping to study TCR occurrence patterns. In the later analysis, no new phenotypic data were used to find candidate immune exposures; instead, reliance was placed on TCR beta sequences and their occurrence across donors. The study was designed to test whether signatures of past pathogen exposure could be identified by cataloging public T cell receptors. Donor age, sex, ethnicity and CMV serostatus were collected together with the repertoire data. Across roughly 420 genotyped donors of the cohort, an average of approximately 240,000 unique TCR beta nucleotide sequences per donor were sequenced, and approximately 17% of those sequences were non-productive. Among the roughly 410 genotyped donors, around 81% belonged to the genetic ancestry cluster associated with self-reported Caucasian donors. An earlier analysis of 587 of the donors used high-throughput TCR beta sequencing to judge whether each TCR beta V gene segment behaved as functional or pseudogenic. The study profiled the T cell repertoires of under 700 subjects by immunosequencing and related them to cytomegalovirus serostatus. HLA typing included class I and class II loci at four-digit resolution. To predict cytomegalovirus infection status, the study brought together high-throughput TCR immunosequencing, statistical association of individual TCRs with disease status, and machine learning. Roughly 300 gigabases of sequencing data and about 92 million unique TCR sequences made up an early release that covered 640 HLA-typed donors. Every repertoire in the discovery cohort had been generated on one and the same sequencing platform. Typing coverage varied by locus: about 629-640 donors for A, B, C, DRB1 and DQB1; roughly 510 for DQA1; 606 for DPA1; around 490 for DPB1. Because of strong linkage in the cohort, 4 to 6 DR-DQ haplotypes were treated as single units for association and clustering. On the study overall, not on this receptor specifically: The study listed over 150 TCR beta chains as associated with cytomegalovirus. A further reported finding was that TCR beta sequences accurately predicted the HLA-A and HLA-B alleles for most subjects in the first cohort. In vitro tests confirmed that a few of the cytomegalovirus-associated TCR beta chains recognize cytomegalovirus antigens. Broadly in line with IMGT annotations, most TCR beta V segments showed up in productive rearrangements about 90% or about 30% of the time in an earlier analysis of a few hundred of the donors. A later genetic analysis reported fewer N-insertions in productive TCRs among donors in an Asian-associated ancestry cluster than the 666-donor mean. The classifier was reported to diagnose cytomegalovirus status with high specificity and sensitivity in both the original cohort and the validation cohort. Presence/absence analyses assumed roughly uniform sequencing depth across donors, an assumption that may not hold. A later analysis reported that several top co-occurrence clusters appeared linked to parvovirus B19, influenza, CMV and Epstein-Barr virus. In a later analysis, most CMV-associated TCR beta chains were found to appear HLA-restricted, with HLA associations seemingly driven largely by CMV exposure. In a later analysis, HLA-associated TCR beta chains were found to be more clonally expanded and to have lower generation probabilities than equally common non-associated chains. In a later genetic analysis, a missense DCLRE1C variant was associated with V-gene and J-gene trimming of TCR beta chains, and the association was replicated in an independent cohort. Only TCR beta chains were sequenced in this cohort, and the absence of alpha or paired-chain data limited detectable features. Correlated functional status among segregating V segments might be attributable to linkage disequilibrium, but an unknown experimental factor could not be ruled out. At a false discovery rate of 0.05, a later analysis linked 15,000 to 20,000 TCR beta sequences to specific HLA alleles. Because counts were too low, approximately 15 rarely observed V segments, including chromosome 9 orphons, were excluded from the earlier analysis of around 640 of the donors. Immune exposure information for the cohort was limited to CMV serostatus. It was suggested by the authors that the approach could potentially be generalized to other disease states and immunological phenotypes. Some IMGT-functional V segments, including TRBV6-2 and TRBV6-3, could not be told apart with the 87-base-pair reads, so those segments were excluded. A cluster of highly shared sequence variants was judged likely to represent a technical artifact of the sequencing pipeline. While some public TCRs were present in many individuals, most TCR sequences turned up only very rarely across donors. When HLA alleles, especially DR and DQ, strongly co-occurred, TCR associations were difficult to assign to individual alleles. In a later analysis, TCR association rates were found to vary across HLA loci, with the most associated TCRs seen for DRB1 alleles and the fewest for HLA-C alleles. Because HLA typing was missing for some donors at each locus, association tests included only the typed subset.

From cysteine to phenylalanine, the CDR3 is 16 amino acids long. The retained sequence is limited to the CDR3, 48 bases, with the frame set at the first base. The germline ends are 15 bases apart after V is trimmed by 1 base and J by 3 bases. CDR1 and CDR2, per the germline V gene, are SGHNT and YENEEA. The library was generated by the immunoSEQ multiplex PCR assay. A mixture of 60 forward primers for TCR Vbeta segments and 13 reverse primers for TCR Jbeta segments was used in the multiplex PCR. The CDR3 region of rearranged TCR beta genes was amplified from genomic DNA with a multiplex PCR assay. On the Illumina HiSeq System, the amplified TCR beta libraries were sequenced as 87-base-pair reads. In the source study's methods: A later analysis counted approximately 76 million unique TCR beta chains across the 500 to 850 repertoires, and 10 million to 11 million of these chains were shared by at least two donors. Raw reads were error-corrected and collapsed into unique sequences by a nearest-neighbor algorithm in which closely related sequences were merged to remove PCR and sequencing errors. To assign V, D and J gene segments, CDR3 sequences were aligned to IMGT reference sequences. For a sequence to be retained, a match of at least six nucleotides to both a V gene segment and a J gene segment was required. A rearrangement counted as productive if the CDR3 had no stop codons and remained in frame with V and J, and every other rearrangement counted as non-productive. CDR3 was defined by IMGT convention, running from the second conserved V-encoded cysteine to the conserved J-encoded phenylalanine. In an earlier analysis of more than 550 of the donors, sequences lacking an unambiguous match to a single V gene segment were excluded. In an earlier analysis of several hundred of the donors, a V segment was called functional when productive rearrangements were above 56.7%, and segregating when the standard deviation between donors exceeded 5%. To diagnose cytomegalovirus status from the catalog of TCR beta chain sequences, a statistical classification framework was built. V and J gene assignment, in a later analysis, came from comparing TCR nucleotide sequences with IMGT/GENE-DB human TR gene sequences. The TCRdist pipeline was used in a later analysis to assign CDR3 sequences and most-parsimonious VDJ recombination scenarios. A later analysis defined each TCR beta chain by its CDR3 amino acid sequence plus V-gene family, and excluded reads lacking a unique V-gene family. As a way to deal with suspected cross-contamination and a sequencing artifact, a later analysis dropped 640 or so nucleotide sequences that were highly shared and had low generation probability. In a later analysis, a clonal expansion index was calculated for each public chain from normalized within-repertoire ranks of inferred template counts. Generation probabilities in a later analysis came from a VDJ recombination model fitted to out-of-frame rearrangements, and those results were checked against IGoR. A later analysis scored TCR-TCR, TCR-HLA and TCR-CMV co-occurrence with hypergeometric tests, applying a repertoire-size bias correction to TCR pairs. A later analysis estimated false discovery rates by permuting HLA or CMV assignments 20 times. In a later analysis, co-occurring TCRs were grouped using DBSCAN, with TCRdist sequence similarity added in when clustering inside HLA-allele-positive subsets. Repertoires with fewer than 30,000 or more than 120,000 public chains, plus five repertoires with anomalous nucleotide sharing, were excluded from co-occurrence clustering. TCRdb mirrors the immuneACCESS table, restricted to in-frame sequences. Some clones are absent from its copies; in checked studies, under half trace to an unresolved V gene, and the reason for the others is unknown. From that table come the V and J calls and clone size; the DNA was used to work out D and trimming. The sample yields about 140,000 clones; around 73% were counted once. The ten top clones hold 1% to 1.5% of the sample.

This receptor chain uses TRBV11-3 and TRBJ1-1; too little of a D gene remains to name it. The clonotype comes from a woman between 35 and 50 years old in good health and CMV-seronegative. The sequenced sample consisted of PBMCs. In nucleotide form, the sequence is TGTGCCAGCAGCTTAGTTTTTGAGGGTCCAGACACTGAAGCTTTCTTT. The encoded protein is CASSLVFEGPDTEAFF. Full variable domain (CDR3 extended with the reference TRBV11-3 and TRBJ1-1 proteins): EAGVVQSPRYKIIEKKQPVAFWCNPISGHNTLYWYLQNLGQGPELLIRYENEEAVDDSQLPKDRFSAERLKGVDSTLKIQPAELGDSAVYLCASSLVFEGPDTEAFFGQGTRLTVV.